Reported below is one T cell receptor beta chain. The record originates from a study of identical twins. Each CDR3 protein is one row after TCRdb ran MiXCR on the 5' RACE reads. The table includes roughly 700,000 distinct CDR3 sequences, under 9% detected once. The sample was also linked to a second study, of yellow fever vaccine responses in identical twins.

The material sequenced was PBMCs. The source of this sequence is a woman between 18 and 29 years old in good health.

CDR3 in amino acids: CASSQTPSSYEQYF. CDR3 bases: TGTGCCAGTAGTCAAACACCATCGAGCTACGAGCAGTACTTC. The chain employs TRBV19 and TRBJ2-7; no clear D gene. The ends were cut back, 5 bases at V and 3 bases at J, with 14 bases in the middle. The CDR3 extends over 14 amino acids. Germline V gives CDR1 LNHDA, CDR2 SQIVND (reference sequence). Filled out from reference TRBV19 and TRBJ2-7, the complete variable domain reads DGGITQSPKYLFRKEGQNVTLSCEQNLNHDAMYWYRQDPGQGLRLIYYSQIVNDFQKGDIAEGYSVSREKKESFPLTVTSAQKNPTAFYLCASSQTPSSYEQYFGPGTRLTVT.